These T cell receptor beta chains were read from a single sample in a study of neurological immune-mediated disorders. TCRdb processed the 5' RACE reads anew with MiXCR; each CDR3 protein has one entry. The table lists roughly 60,000 distinct CDR3 sequences, 2% to 2.5% of them singletons, with around 2.8% in the top ten. The sample comprised PBMCs. Receptors were obtained from a man aged 45-65 years with multiple sclerosis. The conserved cysteine and the conserved F or W are not part of the CDR3 here. Each record gives: V gene, J gene, CDR3 length, CDR3 protein.

>TRBV11-2|TRBJ2-7|13
ASSLLAGTSYEQY
>TRBV27|TRBJ1-5|14
ASSGSEGWGNQPQH
>TRBV5-1|TRBJ2-3|12
ASSPWAFTDTQY
>TRBV11-1|TRBJ2-7|13
ASTPDPTAYYEQY
>TRBV27|TRBJ2-7|11
ASSPSPGPLPY
>TRBV7-2|TRBJ2-3|13
ASSPAVGGPDTQY
>TRBV24-1|TRBJ2-3|13
ATSDPSPAGDTQY
>TRBV6-6|TRBJ2-5|10
ASRFARGGQY
>TRBV20-1|TRBJ2-7|12
SARDRLRVSEQY
>TRBV6-5|TRBJ1-6|12
ASSEVRLNSPLH
>TRBV12-5|TRBJ1-2|13
ASGLTRGLLEGYT
>TRBV20-1|TRBJ2-3|11
SSSRVSTDTQY
>TRBV7-2|TRBJ2-7|11
ASSPRGADREN
>TRBV12-3/TRBV12-4|TRBJ1-5|12
ASSFVRGNQPQH
>TRBV20-1|TRBJ1-1|14
SARDGARGTNTEAF
>TRBV6-2/TRBV6-3|TRBJ2-7|11
ASTPQGMNEQY
>TRBV29-1|TRBJ2-7|11
SAWTGGVDEQY
>TRBV15|TRBJ1-1|14
ATSRDSVSLNTEAF
>TRBV20-1|TRBJ2-5|13
SARLKLAGGETQY
>TRBV6-1|TRBJ2-7|12
ASSSGPFSYEQY
>TRBV9|TRBJ1-1|15
ASSVDPTGGMNTEAF
>TRBV6-5|TRBJ2-3|11
ASRARGTDTQY
>TRBV27|TRBJ2-3|13
ASSFIAGLTDTQY
>TRBV7-9|TRBJ1-4|13
ASRTDGATNEKLF